Each of the 20 T cell receptor beta chains below was sequenced from the same sample in a study of technical replicates of blood from a few donors. Sequenced by immunoSEQ multiplex PCR; TCRdb stores in-frame clones only, minus some. The data show tens of thousands of clones, roughly nine tenths seen once. Sequencing was performed on PBMCs. These receptors were collected from a human donor in good health. Some clones in this sample may be carry-over from other donors' samples.

V is TRBV4-1 and J is TRBJ1-2, with 7 positions matching TRBD1. The V segment lost 4 bases and the J segment 8 bases; nucleotides outside the gene matches: 13. The CDR3 runs 15 residues. Germline V gene data show CDR1 as MGHRA and CDR2 as YSYEKL. CDR3 DNA sequence: TGCGCCAGCAGCCCCTTCGGACAGGTTGAACTGGGCTACACCTTC. Its translation is CASSPFGQVELGYTF.

The chain carries TRBV5-6 and TRBJ1-5; 7 positions match TRBD1. CDR3 length equals 14 residues. The V gene end was trimmed by 4 bases and the J gene end by 4 bases; junction bases not matched to a gene: 5. Germline CDR1 is SGHDT and CDR2 is YYEEEE. CDR3: CASSNRDRNQPQHF. The CDR3 DNA follows: TGTGCCAGCAGCAACCGGGACAGAAATCAGCCCCAGCATTTT. The variable domain in full, completed from reference TRBV5-6 and TRBJ1-5, reads DAGVTQSPTHLIKTRGQQVTLRCSPKSGHDTVSWYQQALGQGPQFIFQYYEEEERQRGNFPDRFSGHQFPNYSSELNVNALLLGDSALYLCASSNRDRNQPQHFGDGTRLSIL.

This clone appeared once. V is TRBV29-1 and J is TRBJ1-2, with 9 bases aligning to TRBD1. The germline gives CDR1 SQVTM, CDR2 ANQGSEA. CDR3 length: 14 residues. Trimming cost V 7 bases and J 6 bases; bases outside gene matches: 12. The CDR3 here is CSAIRGQGRDGYTF. The CDR3, as DNA: TGCAGCGCTATCCGGGGACAGGGTCGGGATGGCTACACCTTC. Full variable domain (missing parts from reference TRBV29-1 and TRBJ1-2): SAVISQKPSRDICQRGTSLTIQCQVDSQVTMMFWYRQQPGQSLTLIATANQGSEATYESGFVIDKFPISRPNLTFSTLTVSNMSPEDSSIYLCSAIRGQGRDGYTFGSGTRLTVV.

The chain links TRBV11-2 to TRBJ2-1; the match to TRBD2 covers 7 bases. V dropped 3 bases and J dropped 4; count of bases not matched to a gene: 3. CDR1 and CDR2 from the germline V gene are SGHAT and FQNNGV. The CDR3 is 14 amino acids. This CDR3 reads CASSLASGYNEQFF. DNA for the CDR3: TGTGCCAGCAGCTTGGCTAGCGGATACAATGAGCAGTTCTTC.

This sequence joins TRBV6-1 and TRBJ2-3, with 8 positions matching TRBD2. The germline gives CDR1 MNHNS, CDR2 SASEGT. V gave up 2 bases and J gave up 6 bases; unmatched junction bases: 19. The CDR3 totals 19 residues. The CDR3 bases are TGTGCCAGCAGTGAATACGTGCGGGCTCGGGGGGGGGAGGGTGATACGCAGTATTTT. Translated, it gives CASSEYVRARGGEGDTQYF.

This clone was recorded once. The J gene is TRBJ2-3, the V gene TRBV15; 9 nucleotides match TRBD1. CDR1 is LNHNV and CDR2 is YYDKDF in the germline V gene (reference sequence). The CDR3 length is 16 residues. Trimming took 1 base from V and 2 from J; bases not matched to a gene: 4. The CDR3 is CATSRAGQGLTDTQYF. For the CDR3, the DNA is TGTGCCACCAGCAGAGCCGGACAGGGGCTCACAGATACGCAGTATTTT.

The chain couples TRBV14 to TRBJ1-2; TRBD1 agrees at 11 bases. Germline CDR1 reads SGHDN; CDR2 reads FVKESK. V lost 0 bases to trimming and J lost 4 bases; unmatched junction nucleotides: 10. The CDR3 consists of 18 residues. The CDR3 DNA sequence: TGTGCCAGCAGCCAAGATATGGACAGGGGGCGAGAAGGCTATGGCTACACCTTC. This translates into CASSQDMDRGREGYGYTF.

This clone was picked up one time. V and J are TRBV6-5 and TRBJ2-5; TRBD2 might be the D (5 bases). The V and J ends lost 7 bases and 5 bases respectively, with 17 bases between them. Germline-derived CDR1 and CDR2 are MNHEY and SVGAGI. There are 14 residues in the CDR3. CDR3 nucleotide sequence: TGTGCCAGCAAAGTCAGAGGGTTAATCGAGACCCAGTACTTC. As protein: CASKVRGLIETQYF.

The gene calls are TRBV2 and TRBJ1-5; the D is unclear. With 5 bases removed from V and 4 bases from J, the gap between germline ends came to 12 bases. This CDR3 has 14 residues. Germline assignment: CDR1 SNHLY and CDR2 FYNNEI. The CDR3: CASSLDPGNQPQHF. The CDR3 bases are TGTGCCAGCAGTTTAGACCCGGGGAATCAGCCCCAGCATTTT.

The V call is TRBV5-1, the J call TRBJ1-1; a weak D match, TRBD1 (6 bases). V was cut by 7 bases and J by 0 bases, with 10 bases left in between. Germline CDR1 SGHRS, CDR2 YFSETQ. The CDR3 sequence is 13 residues long. CDR3 DNA sequence: TGCGCCAGCGGAACAGGGATGAACACTGAAGCTTTCTTT. It codes for CASGTGMNTEAFF. The complete variable domain, with remaining parts taken from reference TRBV5-1 and TRBJ1-1, reads KAGVTQTPRYLIKTRGQQVTLSCSPISGHRSVSWYQQTPGQGLQFLFEYFSETQRNKGNFPGRFSGRQFSNSRSEMNVSTLELGDSALYLCASGTGMNTEAFFGQGTRLTVV.

Of note for this clone: One end of the junction is discordant with germline, which a read error may explain. The J gene is TRBJ1-1, the V gene TRBV7-2, with D maybe TRBD1 (5 bases). CDR3 length equals 13 residues. Looked up from germline, CDR1 is SGHTA and CDR2 is FQGNSA. CDR3 region: CASNLQVSAEAFF. CDR3 sequence (DNA): TGTGCCAGCAACTTACAGGTTTCGGCTGAAGCTTTCTTT.

This rearrangement joins TRBV29-1 to TRBJ1-5, with D possibly being TRBD1 (6 bases). Trimming pared 3 bases from V and 5 bases from J, leaving 11 bases between. Germline lookup yields CDR1 SQVTM and CDR2 ANQGSEA. The CDR3 runs 13 residues. This chain's CDR3 is CSVEGARDQPQHF. CDR3 DNA: TGCAGCGTTGAGGGGGCGAGGGATCAGCCCCAGCATTTT.

This chain uses TRBV5-1 with TRBJ2-2, with D unclear. CDR3 length: 15 amino acids. Germline V gene data show CDR1 as SGHRS and CDR2 as YFSETQ. Trimming took 4 bases from V and 0 from J, leaving 10 bases between them. In DNA, the CDR3 is TGCGCCAGCAGCGCTGACATTCCGAACACCGGGGAGCTGTTTTTT. It encodes CASSADIPNTGELFF. The whole variable domain, filled in from reference TRBV5-1 and TRBJ2-2, reads KAGVTQTPRYLIKTRGQQVTLSCSPISGHRSVSWYQQTPGQGLQFLFEYFSETQRNKGNFPGRFSGRQFSNSRSEMNVSTLELGDSALYLCASSADIPNTGELFFGEGSRLTVL.

The chain combines TRBV4-1 with TRBJ2-1, with 10 bases fitting TRBD2. There are 14 residues in the CDR3. Germline assignment: CDR1 MGHRA and CDR2 YSYEKL. V shed 4 bases, J shed 12 bases, and the junction held 9 bases outside the gene matches. The CDR3 sequence is CASSPGLAETRQFF. In DNA form, the CDR3 reads TGCGCCAGCAGCCCCGGACTAGCGGAGACCCGGCAGTTCTTC.

This clone was seen just once. The chain joins TRBV30 to TRBJ1-2, with 7 bases identical to TRBD1. CDR1 GTSNPN and CDR2 SVGIG come from the germline V gene (reference sequence). CDR3 length: 14 residues. Trimming cost V 3 bases and J 5 bases; bases outside gene matches: 9. This CDR3 is CAWRGSGGRYGYTF. The CDR3 DNA is TGTGCCTGGAGGGGGTCAGGGGGAAGGTATGGCTACACCTTC.

By share, this clone counts as medium-sized. V gene TRBV4-2 combines with J gene TRBJ1-5; a possible D gene is TRBD1 (6 bases). Trimming shortened V by 2 bases and J by 6 bases, and 14 bases separated the two germline ends. The CDR3 covers 15 residues. Germline V gives CDR1 LGHNA, CDR2 YNFKEQ. CDR3 sequence: CASSQNLGASQPQHF. The CDR3 DNA is TGTGCCAGCAGCCAAAATTTGGGGGCGAGTCAGCCCCAGCATTTT.

The chain uses TRBV7-9 and TRBJ1-2; no firm D call. The CDR3 extends over 13 amino acids. Trimming took off 5 bases at V and 5 bases at J, with 12 bases between the two ends. Looked up from germline, CDR1 is SEHNR and CDR2 is FQNEAQ (reference sequence). The CDR3 coding sequence is TGTGCCAGCAGCCGAGGGCAAACGTATGGCTACACCTTC. It codes for CASSRGQTYGYTF. The entire variable domain, with the rest obtained from reference TRBV7-9 and TRBJ1-2, is as follows: DTGVSQNPRHKITKRGQNVTFRCDPISEHNRLYWYRQTLGQGPEFLTYFQNEAQLEKSRLLSDRFSAERPKGSFSTLEIQRTEQGDSAMYLCASSRGQTYGYTFGSGTRLTVV.

The chain combines TRBV7-2 with TRBJ2-7; D might be TRBD1 (6 bases). There are 13 residues in the CDR3. The V gene's germline CDR1 is SGHTA and CDR2 FQGNSA. V was cut by 2 bases and J by 5 bases, with 10 bases left in between. CDR3 amino acids: CASSLSGGHEQYF. The CDR3, as DNA: TGTGCCAGCAGCTTATCTGGGGGCCACGAGCAGTACTTC.

This clone has a single count. J is TRBJ2-1 and V is TRBV11-3, with TRBD2 as a possible D gene (5 bases). The length of the CDR3 is 15 residues. Germline-derived CDR1 and CDR2 are SGHNT and YENEEA. The germline V and J ends were trimmed by 2 bases and 4 bases, with 12 bases remaining between them. The CDR3 DNA follows: TGTGCCAGCAGCTTAACGGCGGGTCCTTACAATGAGCAGTTCTTC. Residues: CASSLTAGPYNEQFF.

This clone was recorded a few times. J is TRBJ1-1 and V is TRBV4-1; no reliable D call. The CDR3 has 15 residues. The V end was cut by 4 bases, the J end by 0 bases, with 12 bases between. Germline V lookup: CDR1 MGHRA, CDR2 YSYEKL. The CDR3 spells CASSPSGSVNTEAFF. In nucleotides, the CDR3 is TGCGCCAGCAGCCCAAGTGGTTCAGTGAACACTGAAGCTTTCTTT.